This T cell receptor (beta chain) was sequenced for a study of neurological immune-mediated disorders. TCRdb fed the 5' RACE reads into MiXCR, producing one record per CDR3 protein. The table includes roughly 41,000 distinct CDR3 sequences, 11% detected once. This clonotype has at least ten counts. The sample's time point: technical triplicate 1. CDR1 is LGHDT and CDR2 is YNNKEL in the germline V gene (reference sequence). This CDR3 is 12 amino acids long. V lost 5 bases, J lost 9 bases, and 2 bases stayed unmatched. This TCR was recovered from a man aged 55 to 69 with HTLV-1-associated myelopathy (HAM/TSP). The source material was PBMCs. V usage is TRBV3-1 and J usage is TRBJ1-5; 9 bases agree with TRBD1. The chain's CDR3 is CASSAGQGPQHF. CDR3 DNA: TGTGCCAGCAGCGCGGGACAGGGGCCCCAGCATTTT.